This TCR beta chain derives from a study of Ad26.COV2.S vaccination and SARS-CoV-2 variants. For the study at large: Into the muscle, Ad26.COV2.S was dosed once or twice, 56 days apart. Overall study results and limits: Following vaccination, spike-specific CD8+ and CD4+ T cell responses reportedly exhibited substantial breadth. Vaccinated and placebo-treated recipients had similar non-spike TCR breadth.

As to treatment: around 19 received Ad26.COV2.S at low or high dose, single or two shots; about 5 received placebo; per-sample allocation not given. Sampling happened 63 days after the first vaccine or placebo injection. An Ad26 vector expressing Wuhan-strain SARS-CoV-2 spike constituted the vaccine. In regard to this clone: Its antigen is as yet unknown.

The length of the CDR3 is 13 residues. Trimming removed 4 bases from V and 9 bases from J; junction bases left unmatched: 5. This table comes from immunoSEQ multiplex PCR, and its TCRdb copy is limited to in-frame clones, with some not included. This repertoire shows around 350,000 clones, 80% to 90% found once; its top ten account for roughly 3.1%. The sequence came from a person aged 18 to 59 who received the Ad26.COV2.S COVID-19 vaccine or a placebo. Sample: peripheral blood, taken in a trial of Ad26.COV2.S vaccine versus placebo. The chain is built from TRBV12-3 or TRBV12-4 and TRBJ1-1, with TRBD1 identical over 10 bases. CDR3 in DNA: TGTGCCAGCAGTTCAGACAGGGGGCTTAAAGCTTTCTTT. As protein: CASSSDRGLKAFF.